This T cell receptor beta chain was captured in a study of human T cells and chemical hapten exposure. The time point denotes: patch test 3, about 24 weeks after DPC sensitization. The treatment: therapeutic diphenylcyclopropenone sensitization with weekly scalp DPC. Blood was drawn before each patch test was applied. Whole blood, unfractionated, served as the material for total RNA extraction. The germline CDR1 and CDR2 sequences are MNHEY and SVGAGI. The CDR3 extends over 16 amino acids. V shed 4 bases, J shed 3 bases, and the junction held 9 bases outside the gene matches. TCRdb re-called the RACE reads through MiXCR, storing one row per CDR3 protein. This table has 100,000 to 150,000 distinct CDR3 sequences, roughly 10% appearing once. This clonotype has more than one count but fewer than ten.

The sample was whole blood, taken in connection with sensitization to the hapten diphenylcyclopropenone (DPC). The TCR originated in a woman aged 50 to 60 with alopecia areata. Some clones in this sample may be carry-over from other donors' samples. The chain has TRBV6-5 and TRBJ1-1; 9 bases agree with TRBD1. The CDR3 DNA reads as TGTGCCAGCAGTTCCGGGACAGGGAGGGGGGACACTGAAGCTTTCTTT. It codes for CASSSGTGRGDTEAFF.